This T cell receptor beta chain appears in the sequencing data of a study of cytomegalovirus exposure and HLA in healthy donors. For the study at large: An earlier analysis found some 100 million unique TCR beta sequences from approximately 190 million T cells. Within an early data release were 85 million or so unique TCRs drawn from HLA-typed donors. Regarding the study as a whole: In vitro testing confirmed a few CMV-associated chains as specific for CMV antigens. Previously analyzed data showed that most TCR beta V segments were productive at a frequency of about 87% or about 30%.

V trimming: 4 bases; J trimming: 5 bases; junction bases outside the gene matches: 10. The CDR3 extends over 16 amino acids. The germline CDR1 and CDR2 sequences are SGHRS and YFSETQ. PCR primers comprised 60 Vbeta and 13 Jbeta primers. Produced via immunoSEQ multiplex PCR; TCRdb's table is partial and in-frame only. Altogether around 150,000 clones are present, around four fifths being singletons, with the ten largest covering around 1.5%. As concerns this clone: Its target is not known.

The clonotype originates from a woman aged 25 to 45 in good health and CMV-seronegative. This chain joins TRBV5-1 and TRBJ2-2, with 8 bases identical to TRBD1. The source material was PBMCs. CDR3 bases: TGCGCCAGCAGCCAAACATACGGGACAGGAACCGGGGAGCTGTTTTTT. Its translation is CASSQTYGTGTGELFF. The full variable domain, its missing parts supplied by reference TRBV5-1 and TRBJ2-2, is KAGVTQTPRYLIKTRGQQVTLSCSPISGHRSVSWYQQTPGQGLQFLFEYFSETQRNKGNFPGRFSGRQFSNSRSEMNVSTLELGDSALYLCASSQTYGTGTGELFFGEGSRLTVL.